The source of this T cell receptor beta chain is a study of blood T cell repertoires in COVID-19. Study background: Both acute and convalescent COVID-19 samples were obtained from the United States, Italy and Spain. Sample material is recorded as cDNA or gDNA derived from T cells, B-cell-depleted T cells, or PBMCs.

Libraries were prepared by immunoSEQ multiplex PCR; TCRdb keeps only in-frame clonotypes and omits some of them. Of around 140,000 clones in the sample, roughly 80% were seen once. The V gene lost 5 bases and the J gene lost 6 bases, with 11 bases spanning the gap. Germline values: CDR1 MNHNY, CDR2 SVGAGI (reference sequence). The CDR3 sequence is 14 residues long. This receptor was identified in a man aged 35-49 years with acute COVID-19. This chain uses TRBV6-6 with TRBJ1-6, with TRBD1 as a possible D gene (5 bases). Sequencing input: PBMCs or T cells enriched from blood (not recorded which). The CDR3 protein is CASSADSFNSPLHF. The CDR3 DNA is TGTGCCAGCAGTGCTGACAGCTTTAATTCACCCCTCCACTTT.